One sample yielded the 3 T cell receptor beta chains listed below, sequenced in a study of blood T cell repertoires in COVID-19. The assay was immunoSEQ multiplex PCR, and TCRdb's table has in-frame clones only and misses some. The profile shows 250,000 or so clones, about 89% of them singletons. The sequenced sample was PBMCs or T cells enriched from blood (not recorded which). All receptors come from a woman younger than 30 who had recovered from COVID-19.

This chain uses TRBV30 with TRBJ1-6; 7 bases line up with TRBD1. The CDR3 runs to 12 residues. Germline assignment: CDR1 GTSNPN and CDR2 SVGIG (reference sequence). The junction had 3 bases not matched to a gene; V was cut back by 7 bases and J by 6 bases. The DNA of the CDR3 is TGTGCCTCGGGACAGATTAATTCACCCCTCCACTTT. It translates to CASGQINSPLHF.

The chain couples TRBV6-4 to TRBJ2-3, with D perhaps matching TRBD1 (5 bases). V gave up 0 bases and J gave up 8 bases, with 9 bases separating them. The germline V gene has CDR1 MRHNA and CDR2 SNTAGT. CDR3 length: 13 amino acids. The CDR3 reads CASSDSQGATQYF. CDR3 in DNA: TGTGCCAGCAGTGACTCGCAGGGCGCTACGCAGTATTTT.

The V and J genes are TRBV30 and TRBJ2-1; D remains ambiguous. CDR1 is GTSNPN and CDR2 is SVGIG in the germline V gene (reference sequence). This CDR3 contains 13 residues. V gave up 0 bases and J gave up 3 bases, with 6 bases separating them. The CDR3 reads CAWSVGVYNEQFF. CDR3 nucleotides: TGTGCCTGGAGTGTGGGCGTCTACAATGAGCAGTTCTTC.